One sample yielded the 18 T cell receptor beta chains listed below, sequenced in a study of response to subunit inactivated influenza vaccine. TCRdb processed the RT-PCR reads anew with MiXCR; each CDR3 protein has one entry. The sample yields 500,000 to 700,000 distinct CDR3 sequences, approximately 24% seen once. This same sample was also taken into another study, of T cells expressing NK-cell markers. That report notes: Beta-chain TCR cDNA was generated via 5'RACE template switching with UMIs.

The source material was CD4+ T cells sorted from PBMCs, sampled approximately 12 days after vaccination. The receptor source for this set is a man aged 50 to 59 who received an inactivated influenza vaccine.

This chain uses TRBV20-1 with TRBJ2-6; D is ambiguous. CDR3 length: 14 amino acids. The ends were cut back, 4 bases at V and 4 bases at J, with 11 bases in the middle. Germline CDR1 reads DFQATT; CDR2 reads SNEGSKA (reference sequence). This CDR3 is CSAIKGSGANVLTF. The CDR3 nucleotides read TGCAGTGCTATTAAGGGATCCGGGGCCAACGTCCTGACTTTC.

This clonotype has more than one count but fewer than ten. The CDR3 spells CASSLAGGPQYF. As DNA, the CDR3 is TGTGCCAGCAGCTTAGCGGGAGGGCCCCAGTACTTC. This chain uses TRBV7-9 with TRBJ2-7, with 7 bases identical to TRBD2. The junction had 3 bases not matched to a gene; V was cut back by 0 bases and J by 10 bases. CDR1 and CDR2 (germline): SEHNR, FQNEAQ (reference sequence). CDR3 length equals 12 residues. The full variable domain, completed using reference TRBV7-9 and TRBJ2-7, is DTGVSQNPRHKITKRGQNVTFRCDPISEHNRLYWYRQTLGQGPEFLTYFQNEAQLEKSRLLSDRFSAERPKGSFSTLEIQRTEQGDSAMYLCASSLAGGPQYFGPGTRLTVT.

V gene TRBV2 combines with J gene TRBJ2-5, with D maybe TRBD2 (5 bases). This CDR3 has 14 amino acids. Per germline, CDR1 SNHLY and CDR2 FYNNEI. V was shortened by 3 bases and J by 6 bases, with 14 bases between the two germline ends. The CDR3 loop is CASSDALGSQTQYF. The DNA of the CDR3 is TGTGCCAGCAGTGATGCCCTAGGGAGTCAGACCCAGTACTTC.

The chain is built from TRBV7-2 and TRBJ2-7; the match to TRBD1 covers 10 bases. Germline V lookup: CDR1 SGHTA, CDR2 FQGNSA. The CDR3 extends over 15 amino acids. V trimming: 0 bases; J trimming: 6 bases; junction bases outside the gene matches: 5. The CDR3, as DNA: TGTGCCAGCAGCTTAGCACCGGGACAGGGGTCCGAGCAGTACTTC. Residues: CASSLAPGQGSEQYF. Combining the CDR3 with reference TRBV7-2 and TRBJ2-7 gives the whole variable domain GAGVSQSPSNKVTEKGKDVELRCDPISGHTALYWYRQSLGQGLEFLIYFQGNSAPDKSGLPSDRFSAERTGGSVSTLTIQRTQQEDSAVYLCASSLAPGQGSEQYFGPGTRLTVT.

This clonotype has at least ten counts. This sequence joins TRBV3-1 and TRBJ2-2; D is perhaps TRBD1 (6 bases). Trimming removed 1 base from V and 7 bases from J, with 7 bases in between. The length of the CDR3 is 13 residues. Germline assignment: CDR1 LGHDT and CDR2 YNNKEL (reference sequence). CDR3 in amino acids: CASSQVTGGELFF. In DNA, the CDR3 is TGTGCCAGCAGCCAAGTGACAGGCGGGGAGCTGTTTTTT.

This clonotype was counted between two and nine times. The chain has TRBV20-1 and TRBJ1-5; D uncertain. The CDR3 loop spans 15 amino acids. Looked up from germline, CDR1 is DFQATT and CDR2 is SNEGSKA (reference sequence). The V gene lost 4 bases and the J gene lost 2 bases, with 15 bases spanning the gap. This chain's CDR3 is CSATRGGGGNQPQHF. The DNA of the CDR3 is TGCAGTGCTACCCGAGGAGGAGGTGGCAATCAGCCCCAGCATTTT.

This clonotype was recorded many times. The chain joins TRBV5-1 to TRBJ2-1, with 10 bases aligning to TRBD1. V gave up 4 bases and J gave up 3 bases; unmatched junction bases: 1. This CDR3 contains 14 residues. Germline assignment: CDR1 SGHRS and CDR2 YFSETQ. In DNA form, the CDR3 reads TGCGCCAGCAGCCGGACAGGGGGCTACAATGAGCAGTTCTTC. This sequence encodes CASSRTGGYNEQFF. The full variable domain, with the rest looked up from reference TRBV5-1 and TRBJ2-1, is KAGVTQTPRYLIKTRGQQVTLSCSPISGHRSVSWYQQTPGQGLQFLFEYFSETQRNKGNFPGRFSGRQFSNSRSEMNVSTLELGDSALYLCASSRTGGYNEQFFGPGTRLTVL.

The chain employs TRBV5-1 and TRBJ2-7; the D is unclear. The V gene's germline CDR1 is SGHRS and CDR2 YFSETQ. Trimming left V 1 base short and J 6 bases short, with 11 bases between. The length of the CDR3 is 13 residues. The CDR3 loop is CASSLQGFSEQYF. The DNA of the CDR3 is TGCGCCAGCAGCTTGCAAGGGTTTAGCGAGCAGTACTTC.

This clonotype was recorded a few times. The genes are TRBV7-9 and TRBJ2-1, with 9 positions matching TRBD2. J gave up 7 bases and V 7 bases, and 11 bases lay outside the gene matches. Germline V gives CDR1 SEHNR, CDR2 FQNEAQ (reference sequence). The length of the CDR3 is 15 residues. CDR3 sequence (DNA): TGTGCCAGCATCACGTCGCGGGGGGGCCGAAATGAGCAGTTCTTC. Translating it yields CASITSRGGRNEQFF. The whole variable domain, filled in from reference TRBV7-9 and TRBJ2-1, reads DTGVSQNPRHKITKRGQNVTFRCDPISEHNRLYWYRQTLGQGPEFLTYFQNEAQLEKSRLLSDRFSAERPKGSFSTLEIQRTEQGDSAMYLCASITSRGGRNEQFFGPGTRLTVL.

Ten or more counts support this clonotype. The chain carries TRBV20-1 and TRBJ1-2; TRBD1 matches at 8 bases. The CDR3 is 13 residues long. Per germline, CDR1 DFQATT and CDR2 SNEGSKA (reference sequence). With 7 bases clipped from V and 4 bases from J, the junction kept 8 bases outside the gene matches. The CDR3 DNA reads TGCAGTGGAGAGACAGGGGCGGCCTATGGCTACACCTTC. Encoded protein: CSGETGAAYGYTF.

This clonotype occurred many times. V is TRBV29-1 and J is TRBJ2-3, with 11 bases identical to TRBD2. The CDR3 has 12 amino acids. Germline V gene sequence: CDR1 SQVTM, CDR2 ANQGSEA. The V and J ends lost 7 bases and 9 bases, in that order; junction bases with no gene match: 6. The CDR3 sequence: CSAARLAGTQYF. CDR3 nucleotides: TGCAGCGCCGCGAGACTAGCGGGGACGCAGTATTTT.

This clonotype has a handful of counts. The chain joins TRBV7-2 to TRBJ2-2; D is undetermined. This CDR3 is built from 13 residues. V lost 5 bases and J lost 5, with 9 bases in between. In germline, CDR1 is SGHTA, CDR2 FQGNSA. CDR3 DNA: TGTGCCAGCAGCGCCGGGCCAACCGGGGAGCTGTTTTTT. Its protein is CASSAGPTGELFF. The entire variable domain, with the rest obtained from reference TRBV7-2 and TRBJ2-2, is as follows: GAGVSQSPSNKVTEKGKDVELRCDPISGHTALYWYRQSLGQGLEFLIYFQGNSAPDKSGLPSDRFSAERTGGSVSTLTIQRTQQEDSAVYLCASSAGPTGELFFGEGSRLTVL.

The genes are TRBV6-5 and TRBJ2-5, with TRBD2 as a possible D gene (7 bases). V dropped 7 bases and J dropped 4 bases, with 25 bases sitting between them. CDR3 length: 17 residues. Germline CDR1 MNHEY, CDR2 SVGAGI. The CDR3 nucleotides read TGTGCCAGCATTAGGGGGGGCCCAAGAAAAAAGGGAGAGACCCAGTACTTC. It translates to CASIRGGPRKKGETQYF.

The chain links TRBV5-6 to TRBJ1-2, with D hard to call. The CDR3 covers 16 residues. V lost 0 bases and J lost 4, with 16 bases in between. Germline lookup yields CDR1 SGHDT and CDR2 YYEEEE. CDR3 nucleotides: TGTGCCAGCAGCTTGGGGCTTCCAGGAATTCTCTATGGCTACACCTTC. Its protein product is CASSLGLPGILYGYTF.

This clonotype came up a few times. The chain employs TRBV9 and TRBJ2-5; D gene uncertain. V lost 4 bases and J 5 bases, leaving 18 bases between the germline ends. The CDR3 loop spans 15 amino acids. Germline V gene sequence: CDR1 SGDLS, CDR2 YYNGEE. The CDR3 spells CASSSRDSRRETQYF. CDR3 nucleotide sequence: TGTGCCAGCAGCTCCCGCGACTCTCGAAGGGAGACCCAGTACTTC.

V usage is TRBV7-9 and J usage is TRBJ2-7; D remains unclear. Germline loops: CDR1 SEHNR, CDR2 FQNEAQ (reference sequence). The V and J ends lost 1 base and 6 bases respectively, with 13 bases between them. The CDR3 spans 14 residues. The CDR3 DNA sequence: TGTGCCAGCAGCTTAGGTGAAAACCCCCGCGAGCAGTACTTC. It translates to CASSLGENPREQYF.

This clonotype has only a few counts. The chain carries TRBV12-3 or TRBV12-4 and TRBJ2-7; no firm D call. The CDR3 length is 13 residues. V was cut by 4 bases and J by 2 bases, with 9 bases left in between. The CDR3 loop reads CASSSGFPYEQYF. The CDR3 DNA reads as TGTGCCAGCAGTTCTGGGTTTCCCTACGAGCAGTACTTC.

This clonotype was counted a few times. The V call is TRBV6-1, the J call TRBJ1-5; TRBD1 aligns across 7 bases. Germline loops: CDR1 MNHNS, CDR2 SASEGT. This CDR3 region has 16 residues. V shed 5 bases, J shed 2 bases, and the junction held 9 bases outside the gene matches. The CDR3 loop reads CASSPTGVGRNQPQHF. The DNA for the CDR3 is TGTGCCAGCAGTCCTACAGGGGTCGGGCGCAATCAGCCCCAGCATTTT.